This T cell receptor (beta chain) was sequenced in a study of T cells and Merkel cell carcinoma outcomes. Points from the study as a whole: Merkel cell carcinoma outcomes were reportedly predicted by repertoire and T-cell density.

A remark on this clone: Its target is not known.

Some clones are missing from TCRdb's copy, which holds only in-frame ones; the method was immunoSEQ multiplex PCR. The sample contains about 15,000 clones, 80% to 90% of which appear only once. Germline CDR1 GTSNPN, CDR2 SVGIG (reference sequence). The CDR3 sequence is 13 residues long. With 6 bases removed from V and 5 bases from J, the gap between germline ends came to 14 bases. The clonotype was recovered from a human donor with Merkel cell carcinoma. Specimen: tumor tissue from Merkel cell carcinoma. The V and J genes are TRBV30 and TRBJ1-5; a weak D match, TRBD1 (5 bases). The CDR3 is CACTPGGDQPQHF. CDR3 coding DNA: TGTGCCTGCACCCCGGGGGGGGATCAGCCCCAGCATTTT.